This T cell receptor beta chain was observed in a study of shared clonotypes between healthy human individuals. Study-wide context: Each donor's CD8 memory used one plate, CD8 naive two, each CD4 subset three. Whole-study findings and limits: Naive CD4 clonotypes overlapped across a few donors at around 4.7%. The four-donor shared clonotypes exceeded non-shared clonotypes in generation probability, with non-shared ones scoring lower.

The CDR3 runs 16 residues. Looked up from germline, CDR1 is MDHEN and CDR2 is SYDVKM. V was clipped by 5 bases and J by 5 bases; unmatched bases: 10. Note on this clone: The antigen remains unidentified.

Assay used: immunoSEQ multiplex PCR; TCRdb lists only in-frame clones, some missing. The repertoire includes around 2,000,000 clones, roughly 91% of them detected once, and around 1.7% sits in the top ten. Positively selected for CCR7, the CD45RO-negative cells used as naive CD8 cells excluded terminally differentiated effector memory CD45RA+ cells. Specimen: naive CD8+ T cells from PBMCs. The gene calls are TRBV28 and TRBJ2-2; TRBD1 agrees at 8 bases. This TCR came from a man between 18 and 35 years old in good health. Some clones in this sample may be carry-over from other donors' samples. This chain's CDR3 is CASSPSGTGLTGELFF. CDR3 DNA: TGTGCCAGCAGTCCATCCGGGACAGGATTGACCGGGGAGCTGTTTTTT.